The 10 T cell receptor beta chains reported below all come from one sample, sequenced in a study of blood T cell repertoires in COVID-19. Assay: immunoSEQ multiplex PCR; the TCRdb copy retains only in-frame clones and omits some. The sample holds 20,000 to 25,000 clones; 75% to 90% are singletons and the top ten take 22%. Sample: peripheral blood. The receptors here all came from a man at least 80 years old with active or convalescent COVID-19.

The rearrangement joins TRBV19 to TRBJ1-2, with 7 bases identical to TRBD1. With 7 bases clipped from V and 5 bases from J, the junction kept 7 bases outside the gene matches. This CDR3 has 13 residues. Germline V CDR1 and CDR2: LNHDA, SQIVND (reference sequence). In DNA form, the CDR3 reads TGTGCCAGTACCCCAGGGGGACAGTATGGCTACACCTTC. Translated: CASTPGGQYGYTF.

The V gene is TRBV7-3, the J gene TRBJ2-5; TRBD1 matches at 9 bases. The germline gives CDR1 SGHTA, CDR2 FQGTGA. J was trimmed by 5 bases and V by 1 base; bases with no gene match: 8. The CDR3 length is 16 residues. CDR3: CASSLNVGTGRETQYF. In nucleotides, the CDR3 is TGTGCCAGCAGCTTAAACGTCGGGACAGGGAGGGAGACCCAGTACTTC.

The DNA of the CDR3 is TGCGCCAGCAGCCAAGGTTTAAGGACTAGCGGGGGGCTGCGCGAGTATTTT. Translated, it gives CASSQGLRTSGGLREYF. This chain joins TRBV4-3 and TRBJ2-3; TRBD2 aligns across 14 bases. Germline trimming cut 1 base from V and 13 bases from J; bases unmatched to any gene: 13. The CDR3 length is 17 residues. The V gene's germline CDR1 is LGHNA and CDR2 YSLEER.

V usage is TRBV19 and J usage is TRBJ2-3; TRBD1 agrees at 8 bases. J gave up 4 bases and V 4 bases, and 7 bases lay outside the gene matches. The V gene's germline CDR1 is LNHDA and CDR2 SQIVND (reference sequence). CDR3 length: 15 residues. CDR3 DNA sequence: TGTGCCAGTAGTACCGGGACAGGAGGTGCAGATACGCAGTATTTT. Protein sequence: CASSTGTGGADTQYF.

This clone is a singleton in its sample. The chain uses TRBV6-6 and TRBJ1-6, with a weak D call TRBD1 (5 bases). The CDR3 is 14 residues long. CDR1 and CDR2 from the germline V gene are MNHNY and SVGAGI (reference sequence). V dropped 2 bases and J dropped 9 bases, with 11 bases sitting between them. The CDR3: CASSYESRGSPLHF. The CDR3 coding sequence is TGTGCCAGCAGTTACGAGTCTAGGGGTTCACCCCTCCACTTT.

This clone showed up just a few times. The chain uses TRBV19 and TRBJ1-2; 8 nucleotides align to TRBD1. The CDR3 has 18 residues. V trimming: 4 bases; J trimming: 3 bases; junction bases outside the gene matches: 16. Germline assignment: CDR1 LNHDA and CDR2 SQIVND (reference sequence). This CDR3 reads CASSSRGRTLPSDYGYTF. CDR3 in DNA: TGTGCCAGTAGTAGCAGGGGGCGCACGCTCCCCTCCGACTATGGCTACACCTTC. The full variable domain, completed using reference TRBV19 and TRBJ1-2, is DGGITQSPKYLFRKEGQNVTLSCEQNLNHDAMYWYRQDPGQGLRLIYYSQIVNDFQKGDIAEGYSVSREKKESFPLTVTSAQKNPTAFYLCASSSRGRTLPSDYGYTFGSGTRLTVV.

This clone came up once. The J gene is TRBJ2-1, the V gene TRBV5-1, with D possibly matching TRBD2 (5 bases). Trimming left V 4 bases short and J 7 bases short, with 18 bases between. The CDR3 has 15 residues. Germline CDR1 is SGHRS and CDR2 is YFSETQ. This CDR3 reads CASSLDFNGINEQFF. The DNA for the CDR3 is TGCGCCAGCAGCCTGGACTTCAACGGGATTAATGAGCAGTTCTTC.

The V and J genes are TRBV6-5 and TRBJ1-1, with a possible D match to TRBD1 (6 bases). CDR3 size: 13 residues. Germline V gene sequence: CDR1 MNHEY, CDR2 SVGAGI. Trimming shortened V by 10 bases and J by 7 bases, and 19 bases separated the two germline ends. The CDR3 loop reads CATRPTGPREAFF. In nucleotides, the CDR3 is TGTGCCACTAGACCCACAGGGCCACGTGAAGCTTTCTTT.

The chain is built from TRBV6-2 or TRBV6-3 and TRBJ2-3; 9 nucleotides line up with TRBD2. This CDR3 contains 15 residues. Per the germline V gene, CDR1 is MNHEY and CDR2 is SVGEGT. Trimming cost V 2 bases and J 8 bases; bases outside gene matches: 8. CDR3 coding DNA: TGTGCCAGCAGTTACGGGACTAGCTTAAAGGGTACGCAGTATTTT. Encoded protein: CASSYGTSLKGTQYF.

The chain has TRBV19 and TRBJ1-5; D is uncertain. The germline V gene has CDR1 LNHDA and CDR2 SQIVND (reference sequence). V shed 5 bases and J shed 6 bases, with 14 bases lying between them. This CDR3 comprises 14 residues. CDR3 in amino acids: CASSSLGGGQPQHF. CDR3 in DNA: TGTGCCAGTAGTTCCCTCGGTGGAGGTCAGCCCCAGCATTTT. The entire variable domain, with the rest obtained from reference TRBV19 and TRBJ1-5, is as follows: DGGITQSPKYLFRKEGQNVTLSCEQNLNHDAMYWYRQDPGQGLRLIYYSQIVNDFQKGDIAEGYSVSREKKESFPLTVTSAQKNPTAFYLCASSSLGGGQPQHFGDGTRLSIL.